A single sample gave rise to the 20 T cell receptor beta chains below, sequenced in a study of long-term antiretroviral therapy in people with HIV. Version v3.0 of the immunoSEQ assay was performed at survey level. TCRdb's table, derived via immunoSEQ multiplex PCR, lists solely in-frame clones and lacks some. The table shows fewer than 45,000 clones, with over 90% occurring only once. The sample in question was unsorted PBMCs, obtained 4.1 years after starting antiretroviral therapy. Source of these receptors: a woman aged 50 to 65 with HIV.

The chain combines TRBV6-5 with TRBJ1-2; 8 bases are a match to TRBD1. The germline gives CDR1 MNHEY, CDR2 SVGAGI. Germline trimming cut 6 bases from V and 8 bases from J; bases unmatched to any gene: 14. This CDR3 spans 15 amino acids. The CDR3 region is CASRQRDRLKRGYTF. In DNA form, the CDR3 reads TGTGCCAGCAGGCAACGGGACAGGCTAAAACGGGGCTACACCTTC.

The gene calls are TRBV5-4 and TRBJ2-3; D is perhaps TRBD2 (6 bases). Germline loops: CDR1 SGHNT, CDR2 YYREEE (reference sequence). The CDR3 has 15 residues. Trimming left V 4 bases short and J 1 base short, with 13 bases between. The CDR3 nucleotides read TGTGCCAGCAGCGGGGGTGGGACTCGCACAGATACGCAGTATTTT. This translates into CASSGGGTRTDTQYF.

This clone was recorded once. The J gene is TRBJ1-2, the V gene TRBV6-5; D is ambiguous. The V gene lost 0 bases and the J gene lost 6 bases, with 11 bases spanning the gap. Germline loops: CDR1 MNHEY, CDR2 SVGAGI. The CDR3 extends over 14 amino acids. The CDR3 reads CASSYSQEDNGYTF. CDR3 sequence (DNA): TGTGCCAGCAGTTACTCGCAGGAAGACAATGGCTACACCTTC.

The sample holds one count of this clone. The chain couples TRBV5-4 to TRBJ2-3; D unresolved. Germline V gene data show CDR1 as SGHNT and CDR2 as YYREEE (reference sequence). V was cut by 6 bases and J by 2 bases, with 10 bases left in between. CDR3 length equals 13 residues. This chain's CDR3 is CASNNENTDTQYF. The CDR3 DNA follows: TGTGCCAGCAATAACGAAAACACAGATACGCAGTATTTT.

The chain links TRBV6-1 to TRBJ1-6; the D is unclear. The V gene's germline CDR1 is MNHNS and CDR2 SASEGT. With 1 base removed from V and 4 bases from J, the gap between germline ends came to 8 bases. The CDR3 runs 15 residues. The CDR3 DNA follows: TGTGCCAGCAGTGAAGGACGGGAGTATAATTCACCCCTCCACTTT. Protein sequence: CASSEGREYNSPLHF.

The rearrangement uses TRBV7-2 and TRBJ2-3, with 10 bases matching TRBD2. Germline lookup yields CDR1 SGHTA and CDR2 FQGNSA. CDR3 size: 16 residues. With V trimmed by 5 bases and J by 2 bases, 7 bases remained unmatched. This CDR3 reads CASSPLAGGNTDTQYF. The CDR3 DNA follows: TGTGCCAGCAGCCCGTTAGCGGGGGGCAACACAGATACGCAGTATTTT.

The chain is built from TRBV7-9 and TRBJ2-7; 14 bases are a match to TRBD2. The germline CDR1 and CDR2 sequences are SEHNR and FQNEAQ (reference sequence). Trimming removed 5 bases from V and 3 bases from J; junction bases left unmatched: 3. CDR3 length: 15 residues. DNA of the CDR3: TGTGCCAGCAGCCCGGGACTAGCGGGGGTCTACGAGCAGTACTTC. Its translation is CASSPGLAGVYEQYF. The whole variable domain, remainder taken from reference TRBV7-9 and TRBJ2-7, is DTGVSQNPRHKITKRGQNVTFRCDPISEHNRLYWYRQTLGQGPEFLTYFQNEAQLEKSRLLSDRFSAERPKGSFSTLEIQRTEQGDSAMYLCASSPGLAGVYEQYFGPGTRLTVT.

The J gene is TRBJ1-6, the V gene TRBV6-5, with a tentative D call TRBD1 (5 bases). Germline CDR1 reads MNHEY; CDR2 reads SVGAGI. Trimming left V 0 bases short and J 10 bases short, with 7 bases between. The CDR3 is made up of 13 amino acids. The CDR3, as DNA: TGTGCCAGCAGTTACTCCAGGGACTCACCCCTCCACTTT. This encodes CASSYSRDSPLHF.

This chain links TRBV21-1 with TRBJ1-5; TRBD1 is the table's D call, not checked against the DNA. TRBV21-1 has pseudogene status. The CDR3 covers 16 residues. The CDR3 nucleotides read TGTGCCAGCAGCAAACGGGGGACAGATGACAATCAGCCCCAGCATTTT. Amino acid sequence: CASSKRGTDDNQPQHF.

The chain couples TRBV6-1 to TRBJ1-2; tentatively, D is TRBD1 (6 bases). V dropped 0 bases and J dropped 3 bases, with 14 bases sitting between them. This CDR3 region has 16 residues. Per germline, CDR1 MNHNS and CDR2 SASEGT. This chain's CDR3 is CASSEALLWTDYGYTF. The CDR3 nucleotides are TGTGCCAGCAGTGAAGCGCTTCTTTGGACAGACTATGGCTACACCTTC.

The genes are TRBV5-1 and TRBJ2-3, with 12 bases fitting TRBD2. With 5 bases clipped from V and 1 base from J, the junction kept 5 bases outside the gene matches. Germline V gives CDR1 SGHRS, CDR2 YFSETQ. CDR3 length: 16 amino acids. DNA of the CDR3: TGCGCCAGCAGACGTAGACTAGCGGGGGGCACAGATACGCAGTATTTT. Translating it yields CASRRRLAGGTDTQYF.

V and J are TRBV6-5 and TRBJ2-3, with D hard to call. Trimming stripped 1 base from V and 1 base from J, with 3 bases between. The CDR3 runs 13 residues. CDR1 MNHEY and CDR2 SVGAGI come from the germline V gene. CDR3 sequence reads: CASSYLGTDTQYF. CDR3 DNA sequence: TGTGCCAGCAGTTACTTGGGCACAGATACGCAGTATTTT.

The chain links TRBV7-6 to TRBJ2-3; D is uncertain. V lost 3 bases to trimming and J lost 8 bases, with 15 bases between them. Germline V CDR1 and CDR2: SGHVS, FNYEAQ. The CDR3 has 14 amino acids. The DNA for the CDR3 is TGTGCCAGCAGCTTTGCCGATCCTGGCGCTACGCAGTATTTT. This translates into CASSFADPGATQYF.

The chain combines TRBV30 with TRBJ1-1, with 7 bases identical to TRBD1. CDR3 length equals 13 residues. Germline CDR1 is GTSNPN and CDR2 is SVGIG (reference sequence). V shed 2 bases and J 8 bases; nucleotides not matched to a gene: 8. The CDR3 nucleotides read TGTGCCTGGAGTCCTAGTGGGGACAGAGAAGCTTTCTTT. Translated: CAWSPSGDREAFF.

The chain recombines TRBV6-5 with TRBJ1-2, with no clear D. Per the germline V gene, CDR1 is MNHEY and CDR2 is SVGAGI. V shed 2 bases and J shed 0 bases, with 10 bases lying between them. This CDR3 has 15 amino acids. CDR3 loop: CASSYDWQPNYGYTF. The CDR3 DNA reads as TGTGCCAGCAGTTACGATTGGCAGCCTAACTATGGCTACACCTTC.

The CDR3 sequence is CASRVRQDYGYTF. The DNA of the CDR3 is TGTGCCAGCAGAGTGAGGCAGGACTATGGCTACACCTTC. The chain has TRBV9 and TRBJ1-2, with unresolved D. The CDR3 is 13 residues long. Trimming took off 5 bases at V and 3 bases at J, with 11 bases between the two ends. In germline, CDR1 is SGDLS, CDR2 YYNGEE.

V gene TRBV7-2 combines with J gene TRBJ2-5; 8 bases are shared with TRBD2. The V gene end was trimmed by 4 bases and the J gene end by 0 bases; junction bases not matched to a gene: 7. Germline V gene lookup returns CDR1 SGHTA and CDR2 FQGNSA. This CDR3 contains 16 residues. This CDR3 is CASSWPYGGDQETQYF. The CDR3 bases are TGTGCCAGCAGCTGGCCGTACGGGGGGGACCAAGAGACCCAGTACTTC.

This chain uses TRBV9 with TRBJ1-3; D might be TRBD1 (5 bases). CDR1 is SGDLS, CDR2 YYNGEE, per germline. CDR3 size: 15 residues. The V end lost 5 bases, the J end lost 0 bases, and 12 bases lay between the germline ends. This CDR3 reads CASSRGTSSGNTIYF. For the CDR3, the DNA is TGTGCCAGCAGTCGGGGCACCAGCTCTGGAAACACCATATATTTT.

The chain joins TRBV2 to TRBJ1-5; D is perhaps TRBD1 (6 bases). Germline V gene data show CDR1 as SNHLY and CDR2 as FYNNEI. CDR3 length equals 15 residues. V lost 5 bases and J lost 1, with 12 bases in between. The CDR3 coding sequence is TGTGCCAGCAGTTCAGGGGTTACGAGCAATCAGCCCCAGCATTTT. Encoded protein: CASSSGVTSNQPQHF.

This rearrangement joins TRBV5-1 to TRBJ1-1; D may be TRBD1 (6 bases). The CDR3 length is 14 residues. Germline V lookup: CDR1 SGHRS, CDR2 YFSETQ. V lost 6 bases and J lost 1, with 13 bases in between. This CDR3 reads CASTSTGQNTEAFF. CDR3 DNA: TGCGCCAGCACCTCAACGGGACAGAACACTGAAGCTTTCTTT.